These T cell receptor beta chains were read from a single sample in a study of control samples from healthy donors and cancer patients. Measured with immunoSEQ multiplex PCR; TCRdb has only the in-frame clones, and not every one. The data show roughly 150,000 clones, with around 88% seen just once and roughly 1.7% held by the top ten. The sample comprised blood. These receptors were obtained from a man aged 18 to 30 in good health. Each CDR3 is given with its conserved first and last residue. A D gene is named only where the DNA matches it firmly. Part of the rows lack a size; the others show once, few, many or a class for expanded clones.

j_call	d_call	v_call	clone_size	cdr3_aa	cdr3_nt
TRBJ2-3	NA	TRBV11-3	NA	CASSLEAGADTQYF	TGTGCCAGCAGCTTAGAAGCCGGGGCAGATACGCAGTATTTT
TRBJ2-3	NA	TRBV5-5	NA	CASSLADTQYF	TGTGCCAGCAGCTTGGCAGATACGCAGTATTTT
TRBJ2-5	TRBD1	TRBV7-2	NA	CASSSPGQGQETQYF	TGTGCCAGCAGCTCCCCGGGACAGGGGCAAGAGACCCAGTACTTC
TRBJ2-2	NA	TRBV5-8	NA	CASRHRVPGELFF	TGTGCCAGCAGGCACAGGGTCCCCGGGGAGCTGTTTTTT
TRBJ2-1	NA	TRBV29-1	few	CSVAGPYNEQFF	TGCAGCGTCGCCGGACCATACAATGAGCAGTTCTTC
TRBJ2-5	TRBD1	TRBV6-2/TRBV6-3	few	CASSYSNRGETQYF	TGTGCCAGCAGTTACTCAAACAGGGGGGAGACCCAGTACTTC
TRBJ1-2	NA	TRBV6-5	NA	CASFGGYGYTF	TGTGCCAGCTTCGGGGGCTATGGCTACACCTTC
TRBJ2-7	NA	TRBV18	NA	CASSPSRDPLVF	TGTGCCAGCTCACCGTCCCGGGACCCCCTGGTCTTC
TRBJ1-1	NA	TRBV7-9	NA	CASSLAAGAFTEAFF	TGTGCCAGCAGCTTAGCTGCAGGGGCGTTCACTGAAGCTTTCTTT
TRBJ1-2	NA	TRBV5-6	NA	CASSLGQNYGYTF	TGTGCCAGCAGCTTGGGCCAGAACTATGGCTACACCTTC
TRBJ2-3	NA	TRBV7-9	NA	CASSLEGIRADTQYF	TGTGCCAGCAGCTTAGAGGGGATTCGGGCAGATACGCAGTATTTT
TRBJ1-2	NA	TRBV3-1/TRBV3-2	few	CASSQIRYGYTF	TGTGCCAGCAGCCAAATACGCTATGGCTACACCTTC
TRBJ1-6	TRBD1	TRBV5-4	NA	CASSKPIGTGGSPLHF	TGTGCCAGCAGTAAACCAATCGGGACAGGGGGTTCACCCCTCCACTTT
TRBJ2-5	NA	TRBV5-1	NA	CASSLGRAEETQYF	TGCGCCAGCAGCTTGGGCAGGGCGGAAGAGACCCAGTACTTC
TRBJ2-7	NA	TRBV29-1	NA	CSVEEGAYEQYF	TGCAGCGTTGAGGAGGGCGCCTACGAGCAGTACTTC
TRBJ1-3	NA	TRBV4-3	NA	CASSLQGAGNTIYF	TGCGCCAGCAGCCTCCAAGGGGCTGGAAACACCATATATTTT
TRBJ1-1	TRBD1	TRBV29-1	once	CSVEWEGQGSNTEAFF	TGCAGCGTTGAATGGGAGGGACAGGGTTCGAACACTGAAGCTTTCTTT
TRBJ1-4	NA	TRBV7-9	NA	CASSLGPNEKLFF	TGTGCCAGCAGCCTAGGACCTAATGAAAAACTGTTTTTT
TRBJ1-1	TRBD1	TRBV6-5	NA	CASSYEGKGAAAFF	TGTGCCAGCAGTTACGAGGGGAAGGGGGCGGCCGCTTTCTTT
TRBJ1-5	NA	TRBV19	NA	CASSTVSNQPQHF	TGTGCCAGTAGTACGGTCAGCAATCAGCCCCAGCATTTT
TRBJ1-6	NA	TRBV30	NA	CAWSYRVSPLHF	TGTGCCTGGAGTTATAGGGTGTCACCCCTCCACTTT
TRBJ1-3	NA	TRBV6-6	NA	CASSYLSGNTIYF	TGTGCCAGCAGTTACCTCTCTGGAAACACCATATATTTT
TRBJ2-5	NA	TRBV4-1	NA	CASSQDFRQETQYF	TGCGCCAGCAGCCAAGATTTCAGACAAGAGACCCAGTACTTC
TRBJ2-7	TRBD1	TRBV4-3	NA	CASSRDRSSYEQYF	TGCGCCAGCAGCAGGGACAGGAGCTCCTACGAGCAGTACTTC
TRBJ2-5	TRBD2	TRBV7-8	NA	CASSPAGLAGGETQYF	TGTGCCAGCAGCCCGGCGGGACTAGCGGGGGGGGAGACCCAGTACTTC
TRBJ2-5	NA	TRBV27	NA	CASSLTYQETQYF	TGTGCCAGCAGTTTAACATACCAAGAGACCCAGTACTTC
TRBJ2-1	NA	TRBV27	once	CASSLSYYNEQFF	TGTGCCAGCAGTTTGTCTTACTACAATGAGCAGTTCTTC
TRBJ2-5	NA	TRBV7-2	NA	CASSLAGSRETQYF	TGTGCCAGCAGCTTAGCTGGCAGCAGGGAGACCCAGTACTTC
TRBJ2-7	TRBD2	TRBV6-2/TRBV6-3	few	CASSYRGTSSYEQYF	TGTGCCAGCAGTTACCGCGGGACTAGCTCCTACGAGCAGTACTTC
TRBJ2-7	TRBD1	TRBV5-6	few	CASSLEGRGISYEQYF	TGTGCCAGCAGCTTGGAAGGCAGGGGGATCTCCTACGAGCAGTACTTC
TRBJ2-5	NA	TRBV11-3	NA	CASSTGRLPQETQYF	TGTGCCAGCAGCACCGGACGTCTCCCTCAAGAGACCCAGTACTTC
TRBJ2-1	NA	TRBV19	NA	CASSIDSVLSYNEQFF	TGTGCCAGTAGTATTGATTCGGTGCTCTCCTACAATGAGCAGTTCTTC
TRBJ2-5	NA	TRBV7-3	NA	CASSFGREETQYF	TGTGCCAGCAGCTTTGGCAGGGAAGAGACCCAGTACTTC
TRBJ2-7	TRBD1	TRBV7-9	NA	CASSLRGQGAHEQYF	TGTGCCAGCAGCTTAAGGGGACAGGGGGCCCACGAGCAGTACTTC
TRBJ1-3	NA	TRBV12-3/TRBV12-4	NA	CASSFPQGNTIYF	TGTGCCAGCAGTTTCCCACAGGGAAACACCATATATTTT
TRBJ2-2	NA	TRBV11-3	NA	CASKGTGELFF	TGTGCCAGCAAAGGCACCGGGGAGCTGTTTTTT
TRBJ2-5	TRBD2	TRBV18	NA	CASSPRQRGGRRKETQYF	TGTGCCAGCTCACCACGACAACGGGGGGGTCGTAGAAAAGAGACCCAGTACTTC